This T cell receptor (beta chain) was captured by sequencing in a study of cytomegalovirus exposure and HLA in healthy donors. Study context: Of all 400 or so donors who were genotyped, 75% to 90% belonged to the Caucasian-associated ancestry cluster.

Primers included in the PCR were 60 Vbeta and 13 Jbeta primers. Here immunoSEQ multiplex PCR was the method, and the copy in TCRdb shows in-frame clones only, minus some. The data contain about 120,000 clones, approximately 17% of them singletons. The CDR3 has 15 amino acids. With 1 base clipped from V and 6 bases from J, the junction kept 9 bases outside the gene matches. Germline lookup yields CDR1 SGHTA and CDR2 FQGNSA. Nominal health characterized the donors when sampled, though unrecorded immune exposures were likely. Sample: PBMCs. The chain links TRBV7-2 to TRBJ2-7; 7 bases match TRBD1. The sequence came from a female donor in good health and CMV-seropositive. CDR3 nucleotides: TGTGCCAGCAGCTTAGGAGGGACAGTCAATTTCGAGCAGTACTTC. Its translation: CASSLGGTVNFEQYF.